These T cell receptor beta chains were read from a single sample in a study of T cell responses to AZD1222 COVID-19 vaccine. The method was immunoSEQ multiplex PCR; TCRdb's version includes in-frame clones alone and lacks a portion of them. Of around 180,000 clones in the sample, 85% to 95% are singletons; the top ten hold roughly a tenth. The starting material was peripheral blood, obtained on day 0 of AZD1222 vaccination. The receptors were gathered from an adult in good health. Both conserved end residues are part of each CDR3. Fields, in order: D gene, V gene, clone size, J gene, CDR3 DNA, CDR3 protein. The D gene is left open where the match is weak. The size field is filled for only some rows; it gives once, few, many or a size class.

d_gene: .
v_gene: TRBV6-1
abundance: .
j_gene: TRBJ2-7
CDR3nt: TGTGCCAGCAGTGAACCACCCATCAAGGGTCGCTCGGACGAGCAGTACTTC
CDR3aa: CASSEPPIKGRSDEQYF

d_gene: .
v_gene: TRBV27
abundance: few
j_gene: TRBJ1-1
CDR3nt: TGTGCCAGCAGCCCGGGGACCAGGGGCAGCACTGAAGCTTTCTTT
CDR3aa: CASSPGTRGSTEAFF

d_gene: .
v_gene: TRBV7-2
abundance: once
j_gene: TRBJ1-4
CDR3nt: TGTGCCAGCAGCACTATAGATGAAAAACTGTTTTTT
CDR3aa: CASSTIDEKLFF

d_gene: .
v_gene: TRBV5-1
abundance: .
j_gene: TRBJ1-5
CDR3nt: TGCGCCAGCAGCCCCGGCGGGTGGAGCAATCAGCCCCAGCATTTT
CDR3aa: CASSPGGWSNQPQHF

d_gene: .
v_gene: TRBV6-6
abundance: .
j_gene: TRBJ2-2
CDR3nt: TGTGCCAGCATGAGGGGAGCCGGGGAGCTGTTTTTT
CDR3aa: CASMRGAGELFF

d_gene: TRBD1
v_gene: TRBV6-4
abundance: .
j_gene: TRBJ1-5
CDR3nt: TGTGCCAGCGCTCCACAGGGGCTGTTATTTGACAATCAGCCCCAGCATTTT
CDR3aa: CASAPQGLLFDNQPQHF

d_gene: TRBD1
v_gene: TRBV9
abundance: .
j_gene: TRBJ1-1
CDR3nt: TGTGCCAGCAGCCCCGACAGGGTAGCTTTCTTT
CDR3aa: CASSPDRVAFF

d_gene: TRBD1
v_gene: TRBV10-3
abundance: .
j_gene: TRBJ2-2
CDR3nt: TGTGCCATCAGCCAATTGACAGGGTTAGATACCGGGGAGCTGTTTTTT
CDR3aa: CAISQLTGLDTGELFF

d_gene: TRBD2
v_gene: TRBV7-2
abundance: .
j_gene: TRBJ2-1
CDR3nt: TGTGCCAGCAGCTTAGAACCTAGCGGGAGACATAGCTCCTACAATGAGCAGTTCTTC
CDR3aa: CASSLEPSGRHSSYNEQFF

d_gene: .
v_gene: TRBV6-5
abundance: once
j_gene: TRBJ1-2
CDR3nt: TGTGCCAGCAGTTGGGGGGGAGGGTATGGCTACACCTTC
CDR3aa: CASSWGGGYGYTF